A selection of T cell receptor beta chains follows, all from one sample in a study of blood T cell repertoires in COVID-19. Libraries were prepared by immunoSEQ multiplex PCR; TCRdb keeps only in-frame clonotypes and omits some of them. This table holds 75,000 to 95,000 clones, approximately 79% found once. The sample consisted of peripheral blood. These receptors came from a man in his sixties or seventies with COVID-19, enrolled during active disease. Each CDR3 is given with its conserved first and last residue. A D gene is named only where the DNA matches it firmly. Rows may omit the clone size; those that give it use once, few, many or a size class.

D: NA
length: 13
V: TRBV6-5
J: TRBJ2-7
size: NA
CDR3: CASQRERPGEQYF
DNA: TGTGCCTCCCAACGGGAGCGACCTGGCGAGCAGTACTTC

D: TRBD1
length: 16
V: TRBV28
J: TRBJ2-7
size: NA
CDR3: CASSSPLTGDRNEQYF
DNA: TGTGCCAGCAGTTCCCCCCTCACAGGGGATAGAAACGAGCAGTACTTC

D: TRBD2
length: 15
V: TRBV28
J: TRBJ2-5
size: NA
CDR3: CASTSGTSVGETQYF
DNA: TGTGCCAGCACCAGCGGGACCTCGGTGGGAGAGACCCAGTACTTC

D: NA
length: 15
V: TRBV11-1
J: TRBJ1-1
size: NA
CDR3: CASSLEWPPDTEAFF
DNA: TGTGCCAGCAGCTTAGAATGGCCCCCCGACACTGAAGCTTTCTTT

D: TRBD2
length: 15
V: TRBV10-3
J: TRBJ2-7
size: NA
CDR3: CAISPREGLSYEQYF
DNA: TGTGCCATCAGTCCACGGGAGGGATTATCGTACGAGCAGTACTTC

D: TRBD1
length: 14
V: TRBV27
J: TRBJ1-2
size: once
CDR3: CASSLGQGNYGYTF
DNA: TGTGCCAGCAGTTTAGGACAGGGAAACTATGGCTACACCTTC

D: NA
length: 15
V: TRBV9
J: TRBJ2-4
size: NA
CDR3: CASSVAPGGANIQYF
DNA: TGTGCCAGCAGCGTAGCTCCCGGCGGGGCAAACATTCAGTACTTC

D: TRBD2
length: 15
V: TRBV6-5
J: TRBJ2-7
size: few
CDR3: CASRLAGTLSYEQYF
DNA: TGTGCCAGCAGACTAGCGGGAACTCTTTCCTACGAGCAGTACTTC

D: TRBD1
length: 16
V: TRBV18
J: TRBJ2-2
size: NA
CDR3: CASSPLGQGAIGELFF
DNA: TGTGCCAGCTCACCACTGGGACAGGGGGCGATCGGGGAGCTGTTTTTT

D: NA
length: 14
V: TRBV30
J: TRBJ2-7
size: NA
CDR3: CAWKRLGSSYEQYF
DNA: TGTGCCTGGAAACGTCTGGGCAGCTCCTACGAGCAGTACTTC

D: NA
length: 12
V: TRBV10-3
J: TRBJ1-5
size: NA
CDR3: CAISDRNQPQHF
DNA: TGTGCCATCAGTGACAGAAATCAGCCCCAGCATTTT

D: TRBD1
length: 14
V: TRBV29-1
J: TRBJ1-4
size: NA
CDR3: CSAQTGATNEKLFF
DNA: TGCAGCGCCCAAACAGGGGCAACTAATGAAAAACTGTTTTTT

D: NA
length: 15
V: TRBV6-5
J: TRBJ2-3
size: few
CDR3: CASNLIADSTDTQYF
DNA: TGTGCCAGCAATCTGATAGCGGACAGCACAGATACGCAGTATTTT

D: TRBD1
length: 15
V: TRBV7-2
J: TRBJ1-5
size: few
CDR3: CASSLGGGLNQPQHF
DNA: TGTGCCAGCAGCTTAGGAGGGGGCCTCAATCAGCCCCAGCATTTT

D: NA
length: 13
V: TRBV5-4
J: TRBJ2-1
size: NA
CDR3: CANGGRANNEQFF
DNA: TGTGCTAACGGCGGTAGAGCCAACAATGAGCAGTTCTTC

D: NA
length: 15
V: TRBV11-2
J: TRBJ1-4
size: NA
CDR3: CASSSGAGREEKLFF
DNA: TGTGCCAGCAGCTCCGGGGCGGGAAGAGAAGAAAAACTGTTTTTT

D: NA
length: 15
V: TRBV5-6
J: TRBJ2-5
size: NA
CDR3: CASSRLFIQWETQYF
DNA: TGTGCCAGCAGCCGACTATTTATTCAGTGGGAGACCCAGTACTTC

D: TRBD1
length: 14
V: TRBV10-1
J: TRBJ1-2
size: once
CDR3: CASRRPGQGYGYTF
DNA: TGCGCCAGCAGGAGGCCGGGACAGGGATATGGCTACACCTTC

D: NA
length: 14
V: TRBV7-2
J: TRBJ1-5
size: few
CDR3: CASSPRGSDQPQHF
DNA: TGTGCCAGCAGCCCCCGGGGGAGTGATCAGCCCCAGCATTTT

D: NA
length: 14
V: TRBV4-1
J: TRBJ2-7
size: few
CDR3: CASSQVTAYYEQYF
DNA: TGCGCCAGCAGCCAGGTGACAGCCTACTACGAGCAGTACTTC

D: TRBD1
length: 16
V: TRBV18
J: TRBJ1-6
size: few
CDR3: CASSPTSDRGHSPLHF
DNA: TGTGCCAGCTCCCCAACCTCGGACAGGGGTCACTCACCCCTCCACTTT

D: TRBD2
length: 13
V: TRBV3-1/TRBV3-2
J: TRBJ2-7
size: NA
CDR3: CASSLSGTSGSYF
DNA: TGTGCCAGCAGCCTATCCGGGACTAGCGGGAGTTACTTC

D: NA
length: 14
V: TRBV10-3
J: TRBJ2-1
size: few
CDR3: CAISESSGYNEQFF
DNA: TGTGCCATCAGTGAGTCCTCGGGGTACAATGAGCAGTTCTTC

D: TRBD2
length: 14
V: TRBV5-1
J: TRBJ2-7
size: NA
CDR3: CASSPTTSPYEQYF
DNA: TGCGCCAGCAGCCCTACGACTAGCCCCTACGAGCAGTACTTC

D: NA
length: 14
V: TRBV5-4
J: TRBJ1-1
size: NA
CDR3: CASRRQSRDTEAFF
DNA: TGTGCCAGCAGGCGACAGTCCCGGGACACTGAAGCTTTCTTT

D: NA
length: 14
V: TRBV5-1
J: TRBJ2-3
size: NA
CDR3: CASSLGSGTDTQYF
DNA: TGCGCCAGCAGCTTGGGTTCGGGGACAGATACGCAGTATTTT

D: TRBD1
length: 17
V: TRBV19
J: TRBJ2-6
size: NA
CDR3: CASRTGTAVSGANVLTF
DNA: TGTGCCAGTAGGACAGGGACAGCCGTCTCTGGGGCCAACGTCCTGACTTTC

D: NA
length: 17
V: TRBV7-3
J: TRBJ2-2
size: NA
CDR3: CASSLTSPAANTGELFF
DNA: TGTGCCAGCAGCTTAACGTCTCCAGCGGCAAACACCGGGGAGCTGTTTTTT

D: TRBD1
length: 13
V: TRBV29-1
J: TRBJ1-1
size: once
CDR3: CSVEGQRNTEAFF
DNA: TGCAGCGTTGAGGGACAGCGGAACACTGAAGCTTTCTTT

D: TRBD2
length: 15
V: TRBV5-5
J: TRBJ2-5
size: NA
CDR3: CASRGLAGYQETQYF
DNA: TGTGCCAGCAGGGGACTAGCGGGGTACCAAGAGACCCAGTACTTC

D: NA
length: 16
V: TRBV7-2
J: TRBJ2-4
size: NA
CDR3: CASSSRLTLAKNIQYF
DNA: TGTGCCAGCAGCTCAAGACTAACACTAGCCAAAAACATTCAGTACTTC

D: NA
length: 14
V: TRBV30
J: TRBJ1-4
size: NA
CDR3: CAWNIGDTLQKLFF
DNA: TGTGCCTGGAACATAGGGGACACTCTCCAAAAACTGTTTTTT

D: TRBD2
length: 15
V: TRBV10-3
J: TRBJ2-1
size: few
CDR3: CAIRISGSSYNEQFF
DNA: TGTGCCATCAGGATTAGCGGGAGCTCCTACAATGAGCAGTTCTTC